This TCR beta chain was sequenced during a study of shared clonotypes between healthy human individuals. Study as a whole: CD4 naive and CD4 memory each took three plates per donor, while CD8 naive took two and CD8 memory one.

Broader study findings: In several donors, roughly 5.2% of naive CD4 clonotypes appeared in common.

CD8 cells classed as naive were CD45RO-negative and positively selected for CCR7, excluding terminally differentiated effector memory CD45RA+ cells. The authors distributed each subset's genomic DNA evenly over several immunoSEQ plates. TCRdb keeps only in-frame clones here, not all; method: immunoSEQ multiplex PCR. The repertoire holds around 2,100,000 clones, with roughly 95% as singletons. About this clone: Antigen unknown.

V dropped 2 bases and J dropped 2 bases, with 16 bases sitting between them. Germline V gene lookup returns CDR1 MGHRA and CDR2 YSYEKL. The CDR3 is 16 residues long. The receptor's source is a man aged 18 to 29 in good health. Sample: naive CD8+ T cells sorted from blood. The chain combines TRBV4-1 with TRBJ2-7; the D gene is possibly TRBD2 (7 bases). The CDR3 DNA is TGCGCCAGCAGCCAAAGGGTGGGGGGGGCTGCCTACGAGCAGTACTTC. It is translated as CASSQRVGGAAYEQYF.